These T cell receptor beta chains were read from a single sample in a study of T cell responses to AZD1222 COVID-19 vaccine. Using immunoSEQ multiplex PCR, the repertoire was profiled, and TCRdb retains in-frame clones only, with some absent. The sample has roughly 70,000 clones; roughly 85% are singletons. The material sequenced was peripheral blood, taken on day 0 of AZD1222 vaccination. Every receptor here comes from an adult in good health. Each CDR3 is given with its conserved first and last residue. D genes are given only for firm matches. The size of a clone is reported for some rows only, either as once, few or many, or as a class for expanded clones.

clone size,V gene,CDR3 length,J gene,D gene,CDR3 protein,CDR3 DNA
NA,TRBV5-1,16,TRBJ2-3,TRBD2,CASSSGTSGGTDTQYF,TGCGCCAGCAGCTCTGGGACTAGCGGGGGCACAGATACGCAGTATTTT
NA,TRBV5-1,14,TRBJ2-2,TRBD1,CASSLRDSAGELFF,TGCGCCAGCAGCCTCAGGGACAGCGCCGGGGAGCTGTTTTTT
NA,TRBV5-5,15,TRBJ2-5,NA,CASSFKAPRRETQYF,TGTGCCAGCAGCTTCAAAGCCCCCCGGCGGGAGACCCAGTACTTC
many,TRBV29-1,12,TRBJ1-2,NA,CSGLDSLEGYTF,TGCAGCGGATTAGACAGCCTCGAGGGCTACACCTTC
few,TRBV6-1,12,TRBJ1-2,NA,CASSEGPYGYTF,TGTGCCAGCAGTGAAGGGCCCTATGGCTACACCTTC
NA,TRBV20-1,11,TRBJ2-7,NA,CSVGSSYEQYF,TGCAGTGTGGGGAGTTCTTACGAGCAGTACTTC
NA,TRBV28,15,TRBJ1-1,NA,CASSTIQGAVTEAFF,TGTGCCAGCAGCACCATACAGGGAGCAGTCACTGAAGCTTTCTTT
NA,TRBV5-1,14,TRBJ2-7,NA,CASSLGQAGYEQYF,TGCGCCAGCAGCTTGGGCCAGGCCGGCTACGAGCAGTACTTC
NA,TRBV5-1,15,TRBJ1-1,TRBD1,CASSGGTVSRTEAFF,TGCGCCAGCAGCGGGGGGACAGTATCGCGGACTGAAGCTTTCTTT
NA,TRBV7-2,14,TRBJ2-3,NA,CASSPGRPPDTQYF,TGTGCCAGCAGCCCCGGACGGCCCCCAGATACGCAGTATTTT
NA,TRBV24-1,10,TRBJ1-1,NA,CAPHITEAFF,TGTGCCCCGCATATCACTGAAGCTTTCTTT
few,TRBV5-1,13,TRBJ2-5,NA,CASSLGGGETQYF,TGCGCCAGCAGCTTGGGAGGGGGAGAGACCCAGTACTTC
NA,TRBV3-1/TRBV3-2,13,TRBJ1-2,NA,CASSQLGGYGYTF,TGTGCCAGCAGCCAACTAGGTGGCTATGGCTACACCTTC
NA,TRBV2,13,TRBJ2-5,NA,CASHTGPRETQYF,TGTGCCAGCCACACGGGCCCCCGCGAGACCCAGTACTTC
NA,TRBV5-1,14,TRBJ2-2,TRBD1,CASKTGGATGELFF,TGCGCCAGCAAGACAGGGGGCGCGACCGGGGAGCTGTTTTTT
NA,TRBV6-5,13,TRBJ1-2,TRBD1,CASRLDRGSGYTF,TGTGCCAGCAGACTCGACAGGGGGTCTGGCTACACCTTC
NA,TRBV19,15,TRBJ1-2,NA,CASIGGSVRVGGYTF,TGTGCCAGTATCGGGGGATCGGTCAGGGTCGGCGGCTACACCTTC
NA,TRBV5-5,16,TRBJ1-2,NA,CASSFGASASNYGYTF,TGTGCCAGCAGCTTTGGGGCCTCGGCCTCTAACTATGGCTACACCTTC
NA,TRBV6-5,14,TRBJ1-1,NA,CASSYSTIGAKAFF,TGTGCCAGCAGTTACTCGACCATAGGGGCGAAAGCTTTCTTT